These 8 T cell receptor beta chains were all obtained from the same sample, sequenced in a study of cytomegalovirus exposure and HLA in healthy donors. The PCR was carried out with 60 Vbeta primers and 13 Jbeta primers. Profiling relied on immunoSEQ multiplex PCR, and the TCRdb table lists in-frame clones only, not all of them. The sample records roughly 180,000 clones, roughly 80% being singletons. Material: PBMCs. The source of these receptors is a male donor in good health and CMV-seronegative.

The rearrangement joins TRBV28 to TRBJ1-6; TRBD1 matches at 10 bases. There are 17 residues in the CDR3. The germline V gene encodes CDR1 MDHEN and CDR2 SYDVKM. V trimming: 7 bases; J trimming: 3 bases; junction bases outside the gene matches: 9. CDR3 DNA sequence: TGTGCCAGCACCGCTGTGGACAGGGGGGTCTATAATTCACCCCTCCACTTT. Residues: CASTAVDRGVYNSPLHF.

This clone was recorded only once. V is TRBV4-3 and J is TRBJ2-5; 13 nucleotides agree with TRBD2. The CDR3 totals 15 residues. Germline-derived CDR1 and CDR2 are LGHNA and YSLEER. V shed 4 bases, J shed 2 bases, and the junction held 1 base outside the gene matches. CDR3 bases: TGCGCCAGCAGCCCGACTAGCGGGAGGCAAGAGACCCAGTACTTC. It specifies CASSPTSGRQETQYF.

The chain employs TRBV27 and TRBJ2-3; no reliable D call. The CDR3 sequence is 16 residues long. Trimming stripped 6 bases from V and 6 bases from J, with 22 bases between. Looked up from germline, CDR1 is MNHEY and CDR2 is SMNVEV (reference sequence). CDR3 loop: CASRGGPPWSRDTQYF. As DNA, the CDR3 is TGTGCCAGCAGGGGTGGCCCGCCCTGGTCGAGGGATACGCAGTATTTT.

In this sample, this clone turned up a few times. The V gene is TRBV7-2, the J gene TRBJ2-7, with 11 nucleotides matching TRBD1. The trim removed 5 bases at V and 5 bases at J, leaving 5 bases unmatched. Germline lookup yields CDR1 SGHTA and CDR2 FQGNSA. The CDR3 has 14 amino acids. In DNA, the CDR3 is TGTGCCAGCAGCCCACGGACAGGGGGCCACGAGCAGTACTTC. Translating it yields CASSPRTGGHEQYF.

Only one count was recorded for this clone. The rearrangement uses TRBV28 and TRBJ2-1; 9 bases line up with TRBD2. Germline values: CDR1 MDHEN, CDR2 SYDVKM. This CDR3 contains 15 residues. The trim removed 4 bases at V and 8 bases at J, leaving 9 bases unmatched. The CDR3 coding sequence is TGTGCCAGCAGTTCCCTAGCGGGACGAGGGGATGAGCAGTTCTTC. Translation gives CASSSLAGRGDEQFF.

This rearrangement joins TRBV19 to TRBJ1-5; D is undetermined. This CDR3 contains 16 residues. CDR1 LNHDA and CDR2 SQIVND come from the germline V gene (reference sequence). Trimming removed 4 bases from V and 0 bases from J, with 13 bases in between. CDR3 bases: TGTGCCAGTAGTAGGCCCCGAGGGATTAGCAATCAGCCCCAGCATTTT. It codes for CASSRPRGISNQPQHF.

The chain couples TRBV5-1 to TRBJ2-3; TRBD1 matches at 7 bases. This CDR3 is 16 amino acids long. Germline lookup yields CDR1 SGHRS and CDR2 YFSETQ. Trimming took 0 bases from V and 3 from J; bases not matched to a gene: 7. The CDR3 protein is CASSLEGAPGTDTQYF. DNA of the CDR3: TGCGCCAGCAGCTTGGAGGGGGCTCCGGGGACAGATACGCAGTATTTT.

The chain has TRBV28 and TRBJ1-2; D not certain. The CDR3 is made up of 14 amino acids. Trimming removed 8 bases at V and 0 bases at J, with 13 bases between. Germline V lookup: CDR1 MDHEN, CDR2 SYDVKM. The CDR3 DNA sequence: TGTGCCAGCCTCCCCGCAGGTCCTAACTATGGCTACACCTTC. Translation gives CASLPAGPNYGYTF.